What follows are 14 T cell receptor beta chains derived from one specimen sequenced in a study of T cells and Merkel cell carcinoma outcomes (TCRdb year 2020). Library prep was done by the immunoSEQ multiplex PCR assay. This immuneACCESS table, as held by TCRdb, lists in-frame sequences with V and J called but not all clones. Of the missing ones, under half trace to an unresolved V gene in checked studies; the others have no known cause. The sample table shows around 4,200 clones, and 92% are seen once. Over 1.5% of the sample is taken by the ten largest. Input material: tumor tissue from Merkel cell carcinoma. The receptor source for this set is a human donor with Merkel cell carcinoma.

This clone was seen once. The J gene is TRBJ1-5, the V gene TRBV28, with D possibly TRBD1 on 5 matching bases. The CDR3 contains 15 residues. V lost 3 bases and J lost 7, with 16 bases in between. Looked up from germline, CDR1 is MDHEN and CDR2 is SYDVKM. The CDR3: CASSLAQGGQQPQHF. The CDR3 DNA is TGTGCCAGCAGTTTGGCGCAGGGAGGGCAGCAGCCCCAGCATTTT.

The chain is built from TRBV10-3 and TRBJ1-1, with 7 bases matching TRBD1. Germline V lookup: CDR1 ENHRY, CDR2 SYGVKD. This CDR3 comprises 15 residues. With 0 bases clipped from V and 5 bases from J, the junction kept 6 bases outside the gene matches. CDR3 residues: CAISESDRSRTEAFF. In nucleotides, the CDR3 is TGTGCCATCAGTGAGTCGGACAGGTCGAGGACTGAAGCTTTCTTT.

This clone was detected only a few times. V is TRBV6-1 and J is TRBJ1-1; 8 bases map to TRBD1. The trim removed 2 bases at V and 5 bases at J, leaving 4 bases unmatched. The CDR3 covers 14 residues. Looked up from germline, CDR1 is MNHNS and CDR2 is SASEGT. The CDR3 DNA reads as TGTGCCAGCAGTGAACTCCGGACAGGGACTGAAGCTTTCTTT. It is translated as CASSELRTGTEAFF.

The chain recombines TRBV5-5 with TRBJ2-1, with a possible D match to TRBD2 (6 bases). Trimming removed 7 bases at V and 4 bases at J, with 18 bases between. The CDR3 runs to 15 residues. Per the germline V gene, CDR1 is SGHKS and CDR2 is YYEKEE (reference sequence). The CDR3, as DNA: TGTGCCAGCTCAGAGGTGGGCGGGGTTTACAATGAGCAGTTCTTC. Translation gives CASSEVGGVYNEQFF.

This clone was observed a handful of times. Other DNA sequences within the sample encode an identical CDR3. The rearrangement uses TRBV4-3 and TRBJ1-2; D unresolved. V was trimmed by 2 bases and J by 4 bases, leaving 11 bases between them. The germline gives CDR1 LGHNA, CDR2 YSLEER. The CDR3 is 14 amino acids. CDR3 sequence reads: CASSQKAVFYGYTF. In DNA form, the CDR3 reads TGCGCCAGCAGCCAAAAAGCAGTCTTCTATGGCTACACCTTC.

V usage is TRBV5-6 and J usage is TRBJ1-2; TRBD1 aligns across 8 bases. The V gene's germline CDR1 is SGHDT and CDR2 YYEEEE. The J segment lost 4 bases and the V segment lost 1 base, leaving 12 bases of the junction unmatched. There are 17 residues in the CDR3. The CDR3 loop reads CASSLSGGGQEFYGYTF. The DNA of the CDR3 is TGTGCCAGCAGCTTGTCCGGGGGGGGACAGGAGTTCTATGGCTACACCTTC. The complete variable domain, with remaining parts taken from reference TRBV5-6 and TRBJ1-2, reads DAGVTQSPTHLIKTRGQQVTLRCSPKSGHDTVSWYQQALGQGPQFIFQYYEEEERQRGNFPDRFSGHQFPNYSSELNVNALLLGDSALYLCASSLSGGGQEFYGYTFGSGTRLTVV.

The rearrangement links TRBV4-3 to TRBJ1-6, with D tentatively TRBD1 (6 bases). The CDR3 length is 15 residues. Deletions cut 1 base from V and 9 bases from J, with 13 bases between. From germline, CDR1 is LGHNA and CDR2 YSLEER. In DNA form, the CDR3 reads TGCGCCAGCAGCCAAGGCGGGGGGGCAGTTTCACCCCTCCACTTT. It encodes CASSQGGGAVSPLHF.

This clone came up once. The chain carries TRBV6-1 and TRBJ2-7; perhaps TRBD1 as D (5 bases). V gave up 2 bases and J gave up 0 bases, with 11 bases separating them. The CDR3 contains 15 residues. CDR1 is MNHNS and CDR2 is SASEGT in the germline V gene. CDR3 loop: CASSERTTASYEQYF. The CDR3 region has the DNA TGTGCCAGCAGTGAAAGGACGACAGCCTCCTACGAGCAGTACTTC.

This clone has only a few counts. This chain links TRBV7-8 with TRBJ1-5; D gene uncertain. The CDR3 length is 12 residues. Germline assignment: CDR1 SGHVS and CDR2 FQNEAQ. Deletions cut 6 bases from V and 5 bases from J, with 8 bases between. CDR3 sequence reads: CASSPDHQPQHF. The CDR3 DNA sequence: TGTGCCAGCAGTCCGGACCATCAGCCCCAGCATTTT.

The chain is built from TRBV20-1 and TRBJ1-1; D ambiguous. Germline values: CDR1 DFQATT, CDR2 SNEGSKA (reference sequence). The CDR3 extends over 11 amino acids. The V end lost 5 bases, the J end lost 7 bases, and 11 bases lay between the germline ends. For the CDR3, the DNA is TGCAGTGCTGCGCGGGTGGGTGAAGCTTTCTTT. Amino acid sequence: CSAARVGEAFF.

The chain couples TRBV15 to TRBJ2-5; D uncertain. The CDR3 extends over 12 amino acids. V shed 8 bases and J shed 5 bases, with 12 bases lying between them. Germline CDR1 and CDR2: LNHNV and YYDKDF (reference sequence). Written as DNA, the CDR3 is TGTGCCACCCTCTCAGTCGGTGAGACCCAGTACTTC. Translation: CATLSVGETQYF.

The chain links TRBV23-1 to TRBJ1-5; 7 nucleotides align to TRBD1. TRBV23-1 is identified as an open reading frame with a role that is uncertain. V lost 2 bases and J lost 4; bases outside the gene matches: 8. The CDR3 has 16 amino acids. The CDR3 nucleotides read TGCGCCAGCAGTCAACCCCAGGGGGAAGAAAATCAGCCCCAGCATTTT. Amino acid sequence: CASSQPQGEENQPQHF.

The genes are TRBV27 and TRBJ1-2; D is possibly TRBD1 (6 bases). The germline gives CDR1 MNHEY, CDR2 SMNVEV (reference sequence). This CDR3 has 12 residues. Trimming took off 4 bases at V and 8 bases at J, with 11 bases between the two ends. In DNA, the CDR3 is TGTGCCAGCAGTTACCCAGGGGACGGCTACACCTTC. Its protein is CASSYPGDGYTF.

CDR3 loop: CASSSWGRTEAFF. CDR3 in DNA: TGTGCCAGCAGTTCGTGGGGGAGAACTGAAGCTTTCTTT. This chain joins TRBV6-5 and TRBJ1-1; tentatively, D is TRBD1 (5 bases). The CDR3 loop spans 13 amino acids. The germline V gene encodes CDR1 MNHEY and CDR2 SVGAGI. V was cut by 4 bases and J by 5 bases, with 11 bases left in between.